This T cell receptor (beta chain) was captured in a study of beta chain features in type 1 diabetes. Study at large: Cell yields, gender and age were comparable in patients and healthy donors. Study-wide results and caveats: Possibly, sequencing cDNA over-represented cells that had high TCR expression levels.

Germline-derived CDR1 and CDR2 are SGDLS and YYNGEE. The CDR3 has 14 amino acids. V dropped 1 base and J dropped 2 bases, with 9 bases sitting between them. This clone showed up just a few times. Its specificity is not known. Isolation of CD4+ naive, central memory, regulatory and stem cell-like memory cells was achieved by sorting via CD45RO/CCR7/CD25/CD127/CD95/CD27. The authors reverse transcribed all of the isolated RNA, so sequencing captured expressed TCRB transcripts. Using immunoSEQ multiplex PCR, the repertoire was profiled, and TCRdb retains in-frame clones only, with some absent. Found here are 600,000 to 650,000 clones, about 16% of them singletons; the top ten hold 0.093%.

The TCR comes from a man aged 18 to 29 in good health. The rearrangement joins TRBV9 to TRBJ1-2, with unresolved D. The sample comprised naive CD4+ T cells from blood. DNA for the CDR3: TGTGCCAGCAGCGTATCCCACGAGAACTATGGCTACACCTTC. Amino acid sequence: CASSVSHENYGYTF.